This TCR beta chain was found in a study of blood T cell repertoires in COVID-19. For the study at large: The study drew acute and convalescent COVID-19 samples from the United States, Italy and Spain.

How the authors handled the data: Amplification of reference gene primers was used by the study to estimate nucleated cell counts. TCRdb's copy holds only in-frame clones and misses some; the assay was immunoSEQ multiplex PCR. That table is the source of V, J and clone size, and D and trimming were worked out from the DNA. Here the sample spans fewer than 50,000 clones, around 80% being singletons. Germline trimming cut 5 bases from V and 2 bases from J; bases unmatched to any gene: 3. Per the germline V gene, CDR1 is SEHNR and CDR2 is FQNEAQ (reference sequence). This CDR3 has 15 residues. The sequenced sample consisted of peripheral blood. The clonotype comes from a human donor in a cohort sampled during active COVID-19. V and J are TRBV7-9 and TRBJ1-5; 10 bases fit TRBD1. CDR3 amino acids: CASSRDRGGNQPQHF. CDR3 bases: TGTGCCAGCAGCAGGGACAGGGGTGGCAATCAGCCCCAGCATTTT.